These 23 T cell receptor beta chains were sequenced from one sample in a study of regulatory T cells in long-lasting Graves disease (dated by TCRdb to 2020 to 2023). The receptor library was made with multiplex PCR. These reads were obtained on an Illumina HiSeq 4000. CDR3 regions were amplified by Arm-PCR with iRepertoire HTBI primers to construct TCR beta libraries. The public sequencing data were trimmed at Q25 with fastp and processed into clonotypes with MiXCR by TCRdb, which kept only in-frame beta chains. Each entry merges the rows of one CDR3 protein and shows their most common DNA and genes. Here the sample has 600,000 to 800,000 distinct CDR3 sequences; approximately 29% occur a single time. The top ten clones comprise around 42% of the sample. The time point label of this sample denotes: persistent/refractory GD, antithyroid drugs over 5 years with positive TRAb. For both TCR sequencing and RNA sequencing, RNA was extracted from PBMCs using TRIzol.

Sequenced here: peripheral blood mononuclear cells (PBMCs), sampled when the disease was refractory, from a patient treated with antithyroid drugs. These receptors were collected from a female donor with Graves disease.

This clonotype came up a few times. This chain joins TRBV30 and TRBJ2-5; the D gene could be TRBD1 or TRBD2 (6 bases each). Germline V gives CDR1 GTSNPN, CDR2 SVGIG (reference sequence). The CDR3 totals 14 residues. V lost 2 bases, J lost 5 bases, and 15 bases lay in between. The CDR3 region is CAWSKGDFGETQYF. The CDR3 bases are TGTGCCTGGAGTAAGGGGGACTTTGGGGAGACCCAGTACTTC.

To note about this clonotype: The missing conserved phenylalanine or tryptophan at the end of this CDR3 makes a read error likely. V and J are TRBV29-1 and TRBJ2-4, with D possibly matching TRBD1 (6 bases). The CDR3 totals 13 residues. Trimming removed 7 bases at V and 8 bases at J, with 18 bases between. CDR1 is SQVTM and CDR2 is ANQGSEA in the germline V gene. In nucleotides, the CDR3 is TGCAGCGCCTACACCCCGGGACAAGACATTCAGTACTCC. This codes for CSAYTPGQDIQYS.

The sample holds many counts of this clonotype. This chain links TRBV12-3 or TRBV12-4 with TRBJ1-2; 7 nucleotides match TRBD1. Unmatched junction bases numbered 13, after V lost 8 bases and J lost 10 bases. The CDR3 totals 13 residues. This chain's CDR3 is CASSPGARGIYTF. As DNA, the CDR3 is TGTGCCAGCTCCCCCGGGGCCAGGGGGATCTACACCTTC.

To note about this clonotype: Mismatch with germline at one junction end may stem from a read error. The rearrangement uses TRBV11-2 and TRBJ1-1, with D perhaps TRBD1 (6 bases). The CDR3 spans 14 residues. Per the germline V gene, CDR1 is SGHAT and CDR2 is FQNNGV. The CDR3, as DNA: TGTGCCAGCAGCTTCGGGATCCGGGACACTGAAGCTTACTTT. This sequence encodes CASSFGIRDTEAYF.

V is TRBV19 and J is TRBJ1-5; 12 nucleotides line up with TRBD1. The CDR3 is 14 residues long. Germline V gene data show CDR1 as LNHDA and CDR2 as SQIVND (reference sequence). After removal of 5 bases from V and 6 bases from J, the junction contained 2 bases not matched to a gene. Here the CDR3 reads CASSWGQGAQPQHF. CDR3 coding DNA: TGTGCCAGTAGTTGGGGACAGGGGGCTCAGCCCCAGCATTTT.

In the case of this clonotype: A much larger clone lies a single base off, so this may be a read error. The chain joins TRBV6-2 or TRBV6-3 to TRBJ1-2; TRBD1 might be the D (6 bases). The CDR3 is 14 amino acids. Germline CDR1 reads MNHEY; CDR2 reads SVGEGT. In DNA, the CDR3 is TGTGCCAGCAGTGATGTACAGGGTAACTTTGGCTACACCTTC. Protein: CASSDVQGNFGYTF.

In its sample, this clonotype was seen a few times. This sequence joins TRBV18 and TRBJ1-1; D gene uncertain. The germline V gene has CDR1 KGHSH and CDR2 LQKENI. Trimming took off 10 bases at V and 4 bases at J, with 19 bases between the two ends. The CDR3 covers 14 residues. The CDR3 loop is CATSVKEVGTEAFF. The DNA of the CDR3 is TGTGCCACCTCTGTTAAAGAGGTGGGCACTGAAGCTTTCTTT.

This chain uses TRBV6-5 with TRBJ1-1; maybe TRBD1 (6 bases). The length of the CDR3 is 14 residues. The germline V gene has CDR1 MNHEY and CDR2 SVGAGI. V was pared by 2 bases and J by 6 bases, with 13 bases between. The CDR3 DNA reads as TGTGCCAGCAGTTACCGGGGGGGCACAGCTGAAGCTTTCTTT. Residues: CASSYRGGTAEAFF.

This clonotype was detected a few times. V usage is TRBV19 and J usage is TRBJ2-7, with a weak D call TRBD1 (6 bases). The germline V gene encodes CDR1 LNHDA and CDR2 SQIVND (reference sequence). This CDR3 is built from 15 residues. Between the trimmed V and J ends, which lost 5 bases and 0 bases, there was a span of 14 bases. DNA for the CDR3: TGTGCCAGTAGTCCAAGGGGGTCCCGCTCCTACGAGCAGTACTTC. Translated, it gives CASSPRGSRSYEQYF. Variable domain in full (rest from reference TRBV19 and TRBJ2-7): DGGITQSPKYLFRKEGQNVTLSCEQNLNHDAMYWYRQDPGQGLRLIYYSQIVNDFQKGDIAEGYSVSREKKESFPLTVTSAQKNPTAFYLCASSPRGSRSYEQYFGPGTRLTVT.

The chain links TRBV28 to TRBJ1-5, with D hard to call. CDR1 and CDR2 (germline): MDHEN, SYDVKM. The CDR3 is 14 residues long. V shed 5 bases and J shed 2 bases, with 10 bases lying between them. The CDR3: CASSVREGNQPQHF. The DNA of the CDR3 is TGTGCCAGCAGTGTTAGGGAGGGCAATCAGCCCCAGCATTTT.

This clonotype occurred a few times. The gene calls are TRBV9 and TRBJ1-6; no definite D call. This CDR3 comprises 15 residues. The V end was cut by 0 bases, the J end by 2 bases, with 6 bases between. In germline, CDR1 is SGDLS, CDR2 YYNGEE. In nucleotides, the CDR3 is TGTGCCAGCAGCGTAGGAGACCCCTATAATTCACCCCTCCACTTT. Protein product: CASSVGDPYNSPLHF.

This clonotype showed up just a few times. The chain has TRBV28 and TRBJ1-5; tentative D call: TRBD1 (5 bases). Trimming shortened V by 3 bases and J by 11 bases, and 14 bases separated the two germline ends. This CDR3 is built from 13 residues. Germline CDR1 is MDHEN and CDR2 is SYDVKM. The CDR3 region is CASSLGVTQAQHF. CDR3 sequence (DNA): TGTGCCAGCAGTTTGGGGGTCACCCAAGCCCAGCATTTT. The entire variable domain, with the rest obtained from reference TRBV28 and TRBJ1-5, is as follows: DVKVTQSSRYLVKRTGEKVFLECVQDMDHENMFWYRQDPGLGLRLIYFSYDVKMKEKGDIPEGYSVSREKKERFSLILESASTNQTSMYLCASSLGVTQAQHFGDGTRLSIL.

This chain joins TRBV29-1 and TRBJ1-1; tentatively, D is TRBD1 (5 bases). There are 14 residues in the CDR3. V was shortened by 7 bases and J by 3 bases, with 18 bases between the two germline ends. The germline CDR1 and CDR2 sequences are SQVTM and ANQGSEA. The CDR3 loop is CSGSQAGPYTEAFF. In nucleotides, the CDR3 is TGCAGCGGCTCCCAGGCGGGACCGTACACTGAAGCTTTCTTT.

A few counts support this clonotype. The chain combines TRBV20-1 with TRBJ2-7; D is perhaps TRBD2 (6 bases). The germline V gene encodes CDR1 DFQATT and CDR2 SNEGSKA (reference sequence). Trimming cost V 6 bases and J 6 bases, with 24 bases left between them. There are 15 residues in the CDR3. CDR3 loop: CSAHPPRPGVSEQYF. The DNA for the CDR3 is TGCAGTGCGCATCCCCCTCGTCCGGGAGTCTCCGAGCAGTACTTC.

This clonotype appeared a few times. The chain uses TRBV20-1 and TRBJ2-4; the match to TRBD1 covers 11 bases. This CDR3 has 14 residues. Germline assignment: CDR1 DFQATT and CDR2 SNEGSKA (reference sequence). Trimming removed 6 bases from V and 1 base from J; junction bases left unmatched: 2. The CDR3 DNA reads as TGCAGTGCCCGGACAGGGGGCGCCAAAAACATTCAGTACTTC. Its translation: CSARTGGAKNIQYF.

The gene calls are TRBV20-1 and TRBJ1-1; possible D gene TRBD1, 5 bases. Per the germline V gene, CDR1 is DFQATT and CDR2 is SNEGSKA (reference sequence). V lost 1 base and J 6 bases, leaving 15 bases between the germline ends. The CDR3 length is 14 residues. CDR3 sequence: CSARALGLQAEAFF. Here the CDR3 DNA reads TGCAGTGCTAGAGCCCTGGGACTTCAGGCTGAAGCTTTCTTT.

This clonotype was detected ten times or more. The chain carries TRBV28 and TRBJ1-2, with D uncertain. The CDR3 loop spans 10 amino acids. V was clipped by 4 bases and J by 3 bases, with 0 bases between them. Germline V gene sequence: CDR1 MDHEN, CDR2 SYDVKM. The CDR3 loop is CASSYYGYTF. CDR3 in DNA: TGTGCCAGCAGTTACTATGGCTACACCTTC.

The chain is built from TRBV18 and TRBJ1-1, with 8 bases fitting TRBD1. There are 13 residues in the CDR3. Germline assignment: CDR1 KGHSH and CDR2 LQKENI. Trimming took 3 bases from V and 8 from J; bases not matched to a gene: 5. The CDR3 sequence: CASSPTTGEEAFF. Here the CDR3 DNA reads TGTGCCAGCTCACCTACGACAGGGGAGGAAGCTTTCTTT.

This clonotype was observed many times. This chain uses TRBV7-9 with TRBJ1-4; 7 bases align to TRBD1. V trimming: 4 bases; J trimming: 5 bases; junction bases outside the gene matches: 4. The CDR3 spans 14 residues. The germline CDR1 and CDR2 sequences are SEHNR and FQNEAQ (reference sequence). This chain's CDR3 is CASSSADRNEKLFF. The CDR3 nucleotides read TGTGCCAGCAGCTCGGCGGACAGGAATGAAAAACTGTTTTTT.

This clonotype was recorded many times. The chain combines TRBV11-2 with TRBJ1-2; weak D call: TRBD1 (6 bases). The CDR3 consists of 15 residues. The V gene lost 5 bases and the J gene lost 2 bases, with 15 bases spanning the gap. Germline V gene lookup returns CDR1 SGHAT and CDR2 FQNNGV. The CDR3 DNA sequence: TGTGCCAGCAGCCGCCTCACAGGGTTGAACTATGGCTACACCTTC. Protein: CASSRLTGLNYGYTF.

The chain has TRBV10-3 and TRBJ1-5, with 7 nucleotides matching TRBD1. This CDR3 region has 15 residues. Germline CDR1 is ENHRY and CDR2 is SYGVKD. The trim removed 4 bases at V and 4 bases at J, leaving 7 bases unmatched. The CDR3 DNA sequence: TGTGCCATCAGTGGTACGGGACAGAAGAATCAGCCCCAGCATTTT. Translation gives CAISGTGQKNQPQHF.

Turning to this clonotype: Germline and junction disagree at one end, which may indicate a read error. This chain joins TRBV11-2 and TRBJ2-5, with D possibly being TRBD1 or TRBD2 (5 bases each). Germline V CDR1 and CDR2: SGHAT, FQNNGV. The CDR3 length is 16 residues. CDR3 DNA: TGTGCCAGCAGCTTAGATCACGTAATTCAGGGAGAGACCCAGTGCTTC. It specifies CASSLDHVIQGETQCF.

The J gene is TRBJ1-1, the V gene TRBV5-5; D is ambiguous. The germline V gene has CDR1 SGHKS and CDR2 YYEKEE (reference sequence). V was clipped by 0 bases and J by 9 bases, with 12 bases between them. The CDR3 is 13 residues long. The CDR3: CASSLARDRQAFF. In nucleotides, the CDR3 is TGTGCCAGCAGCTTGGCGAGGGATCGACAAGCTTTCTTT.